Shown below are 25 T cell receptor beta chains from a single sample sequenced in a study of T cells in localized non-small cell lung cancer. TCRdb keeps only in-frame clones here, not all; method: immunoSEQ multiplex PCR. The top ten clones hold around 1% of a sample with approximately 25,000 clones, less than 95% of them seen once. The material was peripheral blood, obtained before any cancer treatment. The source is a woman aged 35-75 years with stage I lung adenocarcinoma.

The rearrangement joins TRBV7-2 to TRBJ2-1; the D call may be TRBD1 or TRBD2 (6 bases each). V lost 4 bases, J lost 2 bases, and 9 bases lay in between. Germline loops: CDR1 SGHTA, CDR2 FQGNSA. The CDR3 consists of 14 residues. CDR3 region: CASSSRGAYNEQFF. The CDR3, as DNA: TGTGCCAGCAGCTCAAGGGGGGCCTACAATGAGCAGTTCTTC.

The rearrangement joins TRBV6-6 to TRBJ1-5; 7 bases align to TRBD1. Germline assignment: CDR1 MNHNY and CDR2 SVGAGI (reference sequence). This CDR3 has 15 amino acids. Trimming removed 0 bases from V and 6 bases from J; junction bases left unmatched: 5. Written as DNA, the CDR3 is TGTGCCAGCAGTTACTCCGGGACAGAAGGTCAGCCCCAGCATTTT. Its translation is CASSYSGTEGQPQHF.

The genes are TRBV18 and TRBJ2-7; TRBD1 matches 7 bases. J gave up 0 bases and V 3 bases, and 2 bases lay outside the gene matches. The CDR3 contains 14 residues. Germline V gene sequence: CDR1 KGHSH, CDR2 LQKENI. The CDR3 loop reads CASSPTGYSYEQYF. CDR3 nucleotides: TGTGCCAGCTCACCGACAGGGTACTCCTACGAGCAGTACTTC.

The V call is TRBV5-1, the J call TRBJ1-1; the match to TRBD1 covers 8 bases. Trimming at V came to 5 bases and at J to 3 bases, leaving 3 bases not matched to a gene. Germline CDR1 reads SGHRS; CDR2 reads YFSETQ. CDR3 length equals 13 residues. As DNA, the CDR3 is TGCGCCAGCAGAACGGACAGGGACACTGAAGCTTTCTTT. It codes for CASRTDRDTEAFF.

This chain connects TRBV10-3 to TRBJ2-1, with TRBD2 matching over 8 bases. Unmatched junction bases numbered 7, after V lost 3 bases and J lost 9 bases. Germline lookup yields CDR1 ENHRY and CDR2 SYGVKD. CDR3 size: 14 residues. The DNA of the CDR3 is TGTGCCATCAGTGAAGAGCGGGAGATAGGTGAGCAGTTCTTC. This encodes CAISEEREIGEQFF.

The chain employs TRBV7-9 and TRBJ1-5, with 7 bases identical to TRBD1. CDR1 and CDR2 (germline): SEHNR, FQNEAQ (reference sequence). The CDR3 extends over 13 amino acids. The V and J ends lost 4 bases and 4 bases, in that order; junction bases with no gene match: 1. The CDR3 DNA reads TGTGCCAGCAGCTCGACAGGGAATCAGCCCCAGCATTTT. This sequence encodes CASSSTGNQPQHF.

The rearrangement uses TRBV11-2 and TRBJ1-2, with D unresolved. The CDR3 totals 12 residues. Germline CDR1 reads SGHAT; CDR2 reads FQNNGV. The germline V and J ends were trimmed by 5 bases and 4 bases, with 8 bases remaining between them. CDR3 DNA: TGTGCCAGCAGCCCCCTGGGCTATGGCTACACCTTC. It specifies CASSPLGYGYTF.

This clone has a handful of counts. The genes are TRBV9 and TRBJ2-3, with D unresolved. V shed 9 bases and J shed 0 bases, with 11 bases lying between them. This CDR3 region has 13 residues. Germline CDR1 reads SGDLS; CDR2 reads YYNGEE. For the CDR3, the DNA is TGTGCCACTAGTGCCGGTAGCACAGATACGCAGTATTTT. This gives the protein CATSAGSTDTQYF.

The genes are TRBV6-6 and TRBJ1-2; the D gene is possibly TRBD1 (5 bases). The ends were cut back, 4 bases at V and 4 bases at J, with 13 bases in the middle. Germline CDR1 and CDR2: MNHNY and SVGAGI (reference sequence). There are 14 residues in the CDR3. CDR3 region: CASSSQGLPYGYTF. In DNA, the CDR3 is TGTGCCAGCAGTTCCCAGGGTCTCCCCTATGGCTACACCTTC.

The V gene is TRBV27, the J gene TRBJ1-6, with D uncertain. This CDR3 comprises 13 residues. Germline lookup yields CDR1 MNHEY and CDR2 SMNVEV (reference sequence). The germline V and J ends were trimmed by 8 bases and 8 bases, with 13 bases remaining between them. The CDR3 loop is CASVPTGDSPLHF. The CDR3, as DNA: TGTGCCAGCGTCCCCACGGGTGATTCACCCCTCCACTTT.

The chain uses TRBV6-5 and TRBJ1-5; maybe TRBD1 (5 bases). V was clipped by 0 bases and J by 3 bases, with 9 bases between them. Looked up from germline, CDR1 is MNHEY and CDR2 is SVGAGI. The CDR3 sequence is 15 residues long. The chain's CDR3 is CASSYSRGHNQPQHF. CDR3 DNA: TGTGCCAGCAGTTACTCGAGGGGTCACAATCAGCCCCAGCATTTT.

The chain joins TRBV7-2 to TRBJ2-5; D unresolved. Germline V lookup: CDR1 SGHTA, CDR2 FQGNSA. This CDR3 comprises 12 residues. Between the trimmed V and J ends, which lost 5 bases and 7 bases, there was a span of 11 bases. The chain's CDR3 is CASSPYVGTQYF. For the CDR3, the DNA is TGTGCCAGCAGCCCGTATGTTGGGACCCAGTACTTC.

As DNA, the CDR3 is TGTGCCAGCAGTCAGAACCCTTCCGGGACAGCCACTGAGCAGTTCTTC. Protein: CASSQNPSGTATEQFF. V gene TRBV7-3 combines with J gene TRBJ2-1; 7 nucleotides agree with TRBD1. There are 16 residues in the CDR3. The V segment lost 6 bases and the J segment 9 bases; nucleotides outside the gene matches: 17. CDR1 is SGHTA and CDR2 is FQGTGA in the germline V gene. The full variable domain, rest sourced from reference TRBV7-3 and TRBJ2-1, is GAGVSQTPSNKVTEKGKYVELRCDPISGHTALYWYRQSLGQGPEFLIYFQGTGAADDSGLPNDRFFAVRPEGSVSTLKIQRTERGDSAVYLCASSQNPSGTATEQFFGPGTRLTVL.

The V gene is TRBV5-1, the J gene TRBJ1-6; 8 nucleotides match TRBD1. Germline CDR1 reads SGHRS; CDR2 reads YFSETQ. CDR3 length: 16 amino acids. V gave up 4 bases and J gave up 8 bases; unmatched junction bases: 11. The CDR3 loop is CASSPVPDRGDSPLHF. The CDR3 bases are TGCGCCAGCAGCCCAGTCCCCGACAGGGGAGATTCACCCCTCCACTTT.

CDR3 DNA sequence: TGTGCCAGCAGCTTAGGACAGGGTGGCTACACCTTC. It specifies CASSLGQGGYTF. The chain uses TRBV7-2 and TRBJ1-2, with 7 bases fitting TRBD1. V lost 1 base, J lost 7 bases, and 0 bases stayed unmatched. This CDR3 region has 12 residues. Germline V gives CDR1 SGHTA, CDR2 FQGNSA.

V and J are TRBV5-4 and TRBJ2-2, with D maybe TRBD1 (5 bases). Germline V gene sequence: CDR1 SGHNT, CDR2 YYREEE (reference sequence). The CDR3 loop spans 14 amino acids. The V end lost 0 bases, the J end lost 9 bases, and 12 bases lay between the germline ends. CDR3 bases: TGTGCCAGCAGCTTGGATGGTCAGGGCTGGGAGCTGTTTTTT. Amino acid sequence: CASSLDGQGWELFF.

DNA for the CDR3: TGCGCCAGCAGCCTTGACAGGGGGGTCTACGAGCAGTACTTC. Protein sequence: CASSLDRGVYEQYF. The chain uses TRBV4-3 and TRBJ2-7, with 9 bases lining up with TRBD1. The trim removed 4 bases at V and 3 bases at J, leaving 4 bases unmatched. Germline CDR1 LGHNA, CDR2 YSLEER. CDR3 length: 14 residues.

This chain connects TRBV25-1 to TRBJ2-5; a possible D gene is TRBD2 (7 bases). The J call is doubtful: the DNA matches TRBJ2-7 better. Germline values: CDR1 MGHDK, CDR2 SYGVNS. The CDR3 spans 15 residues. CDR3 residues: CASRQTGGPLDEQYF. In DNA, the CDR3 is TGTGCCAGCAGACAAACCGGGGGGCCCTTGGACGAGCAGTACTTC.

The rearrangement joins TRBV11-3 to TRBJ2-2; the D call may be TRBD1 or TRBD2 (5 bases each). Germline CDR1 is SGHNT and CDR2 is YENEEA. The V end was cut by 5 bases, the J end by 2 bases, with 9 bases between. This CDR3 region has 14 residues. CDR3 loop: CASSRGRNTGELFF. Written as DNA, the CDR3 is TGTGCCAGCAGCCGGGGACGAAACACCGGGGAGCTGTTTTTT. Drawing the rest from reference TRBV11-3 and TRBJ2-2, the complete variable domain is EAGVVQSPRYKIIEKKQPVAFWCNPISGHNTLYWYLQNLGQGPELLIRYENEEAVDDSQLPKDRFSAERLKGVDSTLKIQPAELGDSAVYLCASSRGRNTGELFFGEGSRLTVL.

This clone was counted between two and nine times. The chain links TRBV4-2 to TRBJ2-6, with D uncertain. The V gene lost 2 bases and the J gene lost 0 bases, with 8 bases spanning the gap. This CDR3 contains 16 residues. Germline V lookup: CDR1 LGHNA, CDR2 YNFKEQ. CDR3 in DNA: TGTGCCAGCAGCCAATTGTGGGCCTCTGGGGCCAACGTCCTGACTTTC. This codes for CASSQLWASGANVLTF.

J is TRBJ1-5 and V is TRBV6-6; 8 bases match TRBD1. The germline V gene encodes CDR1 MNHNY and CDR2 SVGAGI (reference sequence). J lost 5 bases, V lost 6 bases, and 9 bases had no gene match. CDR3 length: 15 residues. CDR3 in amino acids: CASRSGGFGDQPQHF. As DNA, the CDR3 is TGTGCCAGCAGATCAGGGGGCTTCGGCGATCAGCCCCAGCATTTT.

The chain employs TRBV4-3 and TRBJ2-7; D gene unclear. The germline V gene encodes CDR1 LGHNA and CDR2 YSLEER. This CDR3 contains 14 residues. V was clipped by 3 bases and J by 7 bases, with 16 bases between them. The CDR3 bases are TGCGCCAGCAGCCATAACCGCGGCCCAGAAGAGCAGTACTTC. This translates into CASSHNRGPEEQYF.

The chain carries TRBV21-1 and TRBJ2-5; TRBD2, the D gene given by the table, was not confirmed from the DNA. The end of the DNA aligns better with TRBJ2-7, so the J call may be wrong. TRBV21-1 is assigned pseudogene status. The CDR3 extends over 14 amino acids. CDR3 DNA: TGTGCCAACCCTCCCGGGAGTGCGTACTACGAGCAGTACTTC. This codes for CANPPGSAYYEQYF.

CDR3 loop: CASSTQGGNTIYF. For the CDR3, the DNA is TGTGCCAGTAGTACACAGGGAGGAAACACCATATATTTT. The chain is built from TRBV19 and TRBJ1-3; TRBD1 is a possible D gene (6 bases). The CDR3 covers 13 residues. Per germline, CDR1 LNHDA and CDR2 SQIVND (reference sequence). Trimming left V 4 bases short and J 4 bases short, with 8 bases between.

This clone was counted a single time. V and J are TRBV7-2 and TRBJ2-1; 8 bases align to TRBD2. The J segment lost 3 bases and the V segment lost 5 bases, leaving 3 bases of the junction unmatched. Germline-derived CDR1 and CDR2 are SGHTA and FQGNSA. The CDR3 length is 14 residues. CDR3 in DNA: TGTGCCAGCAGCAAGCGGGGGAACTACAATGAGCAGTTCTTC. Translating gives CASSKRGNYNEQFF. Together with reference TRBV7-2 and TRBJ2-1, the CDR3 gives the full variable domain: GAGVSQSPSNKVTEKGKDVELRCDPISGHTALYWYRQSLGQGLEFLIYFQGNSAPDKSGLPSDRFSAERTGGSVSTLTIQRTQQEDSAVYLCASSKRGNYNEQFFGPGTRLTVL.